Sequencing of this TCR beta chain was carried out in a study of shared clonotypes between healthy human individuals (dated by TCRdb to 2020 to 2022). Turning to the overall study: The cohort included three men and a couple of women between 18 and 49 years of age. Per donor, three plates each were used for CD4 naive and CD4 memory, two for CD8 naive, and one for CD8 memory. To estimate repertoire size and how much clonotype sharing occurs between individuals, the study deeply sequenced the blood TCR repertoires of 4 to 6 healthy adults. To increase sequencing depth and limit assay-specific biases, TCR repertoire library preparation and sequencing were carried out by different laboratories using diverse techniques. Each donor's leukapheresis produced roughly between roughly 0.85 and 9.5 billion PBMCs.

As for this clone: It lacks a known antigen. Per-base quality was not reported, and no clone a single base away is much larger than it.

Using the deep immunoSEQ assay, multiplex PCR amplified TCR CDR3 regions from genomic DNA. Genomic DNA extracted from each cell subset was distributed evenly over all wells of several immunoSEQ 96-well plates, and each plate served as one replicate. Each replicate PCR for sorted subsets received around 200 ng genomic DNA, equal to roughly 30,000 T cell genomes. Purified libraries were measured with a Qubit 3.0 fluorometer, size-checked on a Bioanalyzer 2100, and measured again with the KAPA Library Quantification kit. Every immunoSEQ 96-well plate was sequenced on a dedicated single-read 150-cycle Illumina NextSeq 550 flow cell. From the authors' description of their analysis: Because the immunoSEQ output held only junctional sequences and lacked quality scores, the filtering could not match the filtering applied to full-length reads. To assign V/J genes and CDR3, sequences were annotated using PyIR, a Python wrapper for IgBLAST v1.9, with IMGT germline references. Reads were filtered out if the reads had weak V/J assignments (E-value above 1e-6), no CDR3, stop codons, out-of-frame junctions, or ambiguous translated residues. V3J clonotypes were defined as sequences sharing an identical inferred V gene, J gene, and CDR3 amino acid sequence. Percentage overlap between repertoires was calculated by dividing the number of shared unique clonotypes by the size of the smaller repertoire. Three approaches were used to assess repertoire richness: RTK rarefaction, the Chao1 estimator, and Recon v2.1 estimates of unobserved clonotypes. Generation probabilities were computed with OLGA for all TCRbeta clonotypes obtained by the gDNA method from a handful of donors. TCRdb provides this immuneACCESS table in a form limited to in-frame rearrangements. Some clones are lacking; in checked studies, under half of them reflect an unresolved V gene, and why the rest are absent is not known. V, J and clone size derive from that table, while D and trimming were established from the DNA sequence. This sample has about 590,000 clones in its table, and about 95% of those were observed once. The top ten constitute less than 0.13% of the sample.

The CDR3, cysteine through phenylalanine, is 13 amino acids long. Here the CDR3 DNA is all that survives: 39 bases in frame from base 1. As encoded in the germline V gene (reference sequence), CDR1 is SEHNR while CDR2 is FQNEAQ. The junction shows trimming of 4 bases on V and 3 bases on J, plus 10 bases between the germline ends. CD8 naive samples consisted of CD45RO-negative cells that were positively selected for CCR7, yielding a CD45RA+CCR7+ population without TemRA cells. The donors were healthy, HIV-negative adults who had no recently reported acute infections or vaccinations. Every donor was a Caucasian adult residing in Nashville, Tennessee, USA. Blood was obtained by leukapheresis, after which PBMCs were separated by Ficoll-Histopaque density gradient centrifugation and cryopreserved in liquid nitrogen vapor phase. Analytical flow cytometry was used to check the purity and quantity of each magnetically sorted T cell population. Genomic DNA was isolated from each sorted fraction and quantified by UV absorbance on a Nanodrop 2000c.

Broader findings and caveats from the paper: Sharing across several donors was observed for around 4.8% of naive CD4, less than 4% of naive CD8, 2% to 2.5% of memory CD4, and roughly 0.4% of memory CD8 clonotypes. Pairwise subsampling led to the expectation that sequencing depth would affect the degree of clonotype sharing among donors. Larger estimated clonotype richness was generally found for naive subsets than for memory subsets. Because the study included only a small number of donors, the genetic and exposure-history diversity represented was limited. Rarefaction of sorted-subset datasets indicated incomplete sequencing despite the large sequencing depth. Sampling was restricted to blood, and TCR repertoires in tissue are likely to differ from TCR repertoires in blood. Compared with non-shared clonotypes, the clonotypes found in all four sorted-subset donors had higher generation probabilities.

The sequence is built from TRBV7-9 and TRBJ2-7; a tentative D match to TRBD2 spans 6 bases. Sequenced input: naive CD8+ T cells sorted from blood. The intended sense of this specimen's cell subset or site label: CD45RA+CCR7+. The sequence was collected from a woman aged 25 to 39 in good health. This receptor carries the CDR3 CASSWAGSYEQYF. The bases are TGTGCCAGCAGCTGGGCCGGGAGCTACGAGCAGTACTTC.